The clone carrying this TCR beta chain was seen once. Assay: immunoSEQ multiplex PCR; the TCRdb copy retains only in-frame clones and omits some. The sample shows about 130,000 clones, approximately 77% of them seen only once. Germline V gene sequence: CDR1 SGHNT, CDR2 YYREEE (reference sequence). V lost 4 bases and J lost 10; bases outside the gene matches: 7. The CDR3 has 13 residues. This sample is drawn from a study of blood T cell repertoires in COVID-19. Background on the study: PBMCs, B-cell-depleted T cells, or T cells provided the cDNA or gDNA that made up the material.

The chain couples TRBV5-4 to TRBJ1-4, with 7 positions matching TRBD1. The TCR sequence derives from an elderly man with acute or convalescent COVID-19. The specimen was peripheral blood. In DNA, the CDR3 is TGTGCCAGCAGCCCGACAGGGCAGGGAAAACTGTTTTTT. Translated: CASSPTGQGKLFF.